Below are 19 T cell receptor beta chains sequenced from a single sample in a study of beta chain features in type 1 diabetes. Their recognized antigens are unknown. Whole-study findings and limits: Type 1 diabetes patients had moderately but significantly shorter TCRB CDR3s in all four CD4+ subsets.

cDNA synthesis used the whole RNA isolate, giving expressed TCRB sequences. Profiling relied on immunoSEQ multiplex PCR, and the TCRdb table lists in-frame clones only, not all of them. The sample yields over 300,000 clones, approximately 10% seen once. Sequenced: central memory CD4+ T cells from blood. The receptor set was obtained from a man younger than 40 with type 1 diabetes.

The chain is built from TRBV5-6 and TRBJ1-6; no clear D. Germline V CDR1 and CDR2: SGHDT, YYEEEE. The germline V and J ends were trimmed by 1 base and 7 bases, with 9 bases remaining between them. This CDR3 is built from 14 residues. In nucleotides, the CDR3 is TGTGCCAGCAGCTTGATAGTCTCGAATTCACCCCTCCACTTT. It is translated as CASSLIVSNSPLHF.

This clone has just a few counts. This rearrangement joins TRBV2 to TRBJ2-1, with D perhaps given as TRBD1 or TRBD2 (6 bases each). V lost 5 bases to trimming and J lost 8 bases, with 16 bases between them. The germline gives CDR1 SNHLY, CDR2 FYNNEI. The CDR3 sequence is 14 residues long. This chain's CDR3 is CASSPGGLVDEQFF. CDR3 coding DNA: TGTGCCAGCAGTCCTGGGGGGCTAGTCGATGAGCAGTTCTTC.

This clone was picked up a small number of times. This chain connects TRBV11-2 to TRBJ2-5; D is possibly TRBD1 or TRBD2 (5 bases each). Germline assignment: CDR1 SGHAT and CDR2 FQNNGV. V lost 1 base to trimming and J lost 5 bases, with 14 bases between them. The CDR3 loop spans 15 amino acids. The DNA of the CDR3 is TGTGCCAGCAGCTTAGGGACCCTAGAGGGGGAGACCCAGTACTTC. Its translation: CASSLGTLEGETQYF.

The rearrangement uses TRBV29-1 and TRBJ2-3; D remains ambiguous. Germline assignment: CDR1 SQVTM and CDR2 ANQGSEA. Trimming cost V 3 bases and J 0 bases, with 4 bases left between them. The CDR3 loop spans 12 amino acids. The CDR3 nucleotides are TGCAGCGTTGAGACTAGCACAGATACGCAGTATTTT. The encoded protein is CSVETSTDTQYF.

This clone was seen only a few times. This chain uses TRBV7-9 with TRBJ1-6; 7 bases fit TRBD1. CDR1 SEHNR and CDR2 FQNEAQ come from the germline V gene (reference sequence). The CDR3 covers 14 residues. Losses at the gene ends were 6 bases for V and 7 bases for J; bases not matched to a gene: 6. CDR3 bases: TGTGCCAGCAGGCCCGGGACAGCGAATTCACCCCTCCACTTT. Translating it yields CASRPGTANSPLHF.

The rearrangement uses TRBV4-3 and TRBJ1-1, with unresolved D. V lost 4 bases and J lost 1, with 7 bases in between. CDR3 length: 13 residues. From germline, CDR1 is LGHNA and CDR2 YSLEER. The CDR3 sequence: CASSLNRNTEAFF. The CDR3 region has the DNA TGCGCCAGCAGCCTCAACAGGAACACTGAAGCTTTCTTT.

This clone was picked up one time. The rearrangement uses TRBV7-2 and TRBJ2-3, with 8 bases identical to TRBD1. The germline gives CDR1 SGHTA, CDR2 FQGNSA. CDR3 length equals 14 residues. The V gene end was trimmed by 3 bases and the J gene end by 5 bases; junction bases not matched to a gene: 4. The CDR3 nucleotides read TGTGCCAGCAGCTTTCAGGGGGCGATAGATACGCAGTATTTT. This codes for CASSFQGAIDTQYF.

The chain is built from TRBV19 and TRBJ1-2; TRBD1 matches 8 bases. The CDR3 covers 15 residues. The germline CDR1 and CDR2 sequences are LNHDA and SQIVND (reference sequence). Trimming at V came to 3 bases and at J to 4 bases, leaving 7 bases not matched to a gene. As DNA, the CDR3 is TGTGCCAGTAGTATGGACAGGGCGCGGACCTATGGCTACACCTTC. As protein: CASSMDRARTYGYTF.

The V call is TRBV7-2, the J call TRBJ1-2; TRBD1 matches 7 bases. The CDR3 consists of 15 residues. Germline CDR1 is SGHTA and CDR2 is FQGNSA. V lost 5 bases and J lost 8; bases outside the gene matches: 14. The CDR3 spells CASSRDRDSGRGYTF. The CDR3 coding sequence is TGTGCCAGCAGCCGAGATCGGGACAGCGGGAGAGGCTACACCTTC.

The CDR3 reads CASSYSIAGGMQFF. In DNA, the CDR3 is TGTGCCAGCAGTTACTCGATAGCGGGGGGGATGCAGTTCTTC. This chain uses TRBV6-6 with TRBJ2-1; the match to TRBD2 covers 11 bases. Trimming removed 0 bases from V and 12 bases from J; junction bases left unmatched: 4. The CDR3 runs to 14 residues. Germline lookup yields CDR1 MNHNY and CDR2 SVGAGI (reference sequence).

This clone has more than one count but fewer than ten. This rearrangement joins TRBV2 to TRBJ1-4; 7 positions agree with TRBD1. This CDR3 has 14 residues. Germline CDR1 SNHLY, CDR2 FYNNEI. The J segment lost 5 bases and the V segment lost 6 bases, leaving 6 bases of the junction unmatched. The CDR3 reads CASRVTGKNEKLFF. CDR3 DNA sequence: TGTGCCAGCAGGGTGACAGGGAAGAATGAAAAACTGTTTTTT.

Concerning this clone itself: Other DNA sequences in this specimen translate into the identical CDR3. The chain combines TRBV18 with TRBJ2-2; D unresolved. The V gene's germline CDR1 is KGHSH and CDR2 LQKENI. The CDR3 sequence is 12 residues long. V shed 1 base and J shed 4 bases, with 1 base lying between them. DNA of the CDR3: TGTGCCAGCTCACCACGCACCGGGGAGCTGTTTTTT. Its translation: CASSPRTGELFF. Combining the CDR3 with reference TRBV18 and TRBJ2-2 gives the whole variable domain NAGVMQNPRHLVRRRGQEARLRCSPMKGHSHVYWYRQLPEEGLKFMVYLQKENIIDESGMPKERFSAEFPKEGPSILRIQQVVRGDSAAYFCASSPRTGELFFGEGSRLTVL.

This clone was seen ten or more times. The chain uses TRBV7-2 and TRBJ2-7; 7 bases are a match to TRBD2. The CDR3 spans 14 residues. Looked up from germline, CDR1 is SGHTA and CDR2 is FQGNSA. With V trimmed by 5 bases and J by 3 bases, 7 bases remained unmatched. The CDR3 region has the DNA TGTGCCAGCAGCCCGTCTCGGGACTACTACGAGCAGTACTTC. Protein sequence: CASSPSRDYYEQYF.

This chain connects TRBV6-6 to TRBJ1-1, with D uncertain. The germline CDR1 and CDR2 sequences are MNHNY and SVGAGI (reference sequence). V gave up 2 bases and J gave up 5 bases, with 9 bases separating them. The length of the CDR3 is 13 residues. In DNA, the CDR3 is TGTGCCAGCAGTTACCTCGTCGGGACTGAAGCTTTCTTT. It yields the protein CASSYLVGTEAFF.

This chain uses TRBV25-1 with TRBJ2-1; possibly TRBD1 for D (6 bases). The CDR3 has 13 residues. Germline assignment: CDR1 MGHDK and CDR2 SYGVNS. The V and J ends lost 3 bases and 9 bases respectively, with 12 bases between them. The CDR3 spells CASSERQVGEQFF. CDR3 DNA: TGTGCCAGCAGTGAGAGACAGGTGGGTGAGCAGTTCTTC.

The chain links TRBV5-1 to TRBJ2-3; 8 bases are a match to TRBD1. Germline CDR1 is SGHRS and CDR2 is YFSETQ. The CDR3 is made up of 16 amino acids. Unmatched junction bases numbered 11, after V lost 4 bases and J lost 4 bases. CDR3 protein: CASSPAGRGPADTQYF. CDR3 in DNA: TGCGCCAGCAGCCCGGCGGGCAGGGGGCCCGCAGATACGCAGTATTTT.

The gene calls are TRBV19 and TRBJ2-1; TRBD2 might be the D (6 bases). V lost 6 bases to trimming and J lost 2 bases, with 11 bases between them. CDR1 and CDR2 from the germline V gene are LNHDA and SQIVND (reference sequence). The CDR3 length is 14 residues. CDR3 bases: TGTGCCAGTAGCGGGGGAATCACCTACAATGAGCAGTTCTTC. It specifies CASSGGITYNEQFF. The complete variable domain, with remaining parts taken from reference TRBV19 and TRBJ2-1, reads DGGITQSPKYLFRKEGQNVTLSCEQNLNHDAMYWYRQDPGQGLRLIYYSQIVNDFQKGDIAEGYSVSREKKESFPLTVTSAQKNPTAFYLCASSGGITYNEQFFGPGTRLTVL.

There are many counts of this clone. This chain links TRBV18 with TRBJ2-7, with 9 bases lining up with TRBD2. CDR1 is KGHSH, CDR2 LQKENI, per germline. Trimming cost V 1 base and J 2 bases; bases outside gene matches: 3. CDR3 size: 15 residues. CDR3: CASSPRGLATYEQYF. CDR3 in DNA: TGTGCCAGCTCACCACGTGGACTAGCGACCTACGAGCAGTACTTC.

Comments on this clone: The same CDR3 can be traced to other DNA sequences in this sample. V usage is TRBV7-2 and J usage is TRBJ2-5; TRBD1 might be the D (5 bases). This CDR3 is 13 amino acids long. CDR1 SGHTA and CDR2 FQGNSA come from the germline V gene. Trimming took 6 bases from V and 0 from J, leaving 8 bases between them. CDR3 in DNA: TGTGCCAGCAGTCGGACATACCAAGAGACCCAGTACTTC. Its translation is CASSRTYQETQYF.